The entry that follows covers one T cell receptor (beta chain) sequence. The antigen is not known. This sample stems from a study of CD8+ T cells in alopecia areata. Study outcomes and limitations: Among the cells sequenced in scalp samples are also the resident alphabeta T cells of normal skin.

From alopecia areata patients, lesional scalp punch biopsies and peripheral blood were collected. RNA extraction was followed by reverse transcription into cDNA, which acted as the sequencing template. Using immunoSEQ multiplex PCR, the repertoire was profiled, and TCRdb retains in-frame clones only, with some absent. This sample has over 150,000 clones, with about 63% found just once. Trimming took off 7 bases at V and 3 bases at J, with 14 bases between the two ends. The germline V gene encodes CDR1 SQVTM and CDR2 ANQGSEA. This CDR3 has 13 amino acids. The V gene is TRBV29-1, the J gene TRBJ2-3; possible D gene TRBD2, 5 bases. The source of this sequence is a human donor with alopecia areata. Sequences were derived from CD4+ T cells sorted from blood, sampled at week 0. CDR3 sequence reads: CSGSGSGTDTQYF. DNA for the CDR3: TGCAGCGGCTCGGGATCCGGGACAGATACGCAGTATTTT.